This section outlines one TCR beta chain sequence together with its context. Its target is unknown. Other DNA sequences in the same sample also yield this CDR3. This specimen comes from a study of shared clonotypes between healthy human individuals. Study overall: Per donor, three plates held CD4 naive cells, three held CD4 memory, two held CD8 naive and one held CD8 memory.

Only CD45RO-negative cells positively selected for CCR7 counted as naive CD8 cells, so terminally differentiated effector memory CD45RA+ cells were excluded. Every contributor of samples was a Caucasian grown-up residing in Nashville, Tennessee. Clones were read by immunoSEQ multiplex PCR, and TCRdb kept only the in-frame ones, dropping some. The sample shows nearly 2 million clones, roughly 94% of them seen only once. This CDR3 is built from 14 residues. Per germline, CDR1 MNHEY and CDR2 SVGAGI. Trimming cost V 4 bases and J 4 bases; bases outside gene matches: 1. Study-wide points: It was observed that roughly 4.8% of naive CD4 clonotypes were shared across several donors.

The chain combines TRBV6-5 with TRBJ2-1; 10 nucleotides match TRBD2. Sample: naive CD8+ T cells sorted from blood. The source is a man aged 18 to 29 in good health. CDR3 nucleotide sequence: TGTGCCAGCAGTTTGACTAGCGGGTACAATGAGCAGTTCTTC. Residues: CASSLTSGYNEQFF.